This record covers a single T cell receptor (beta chain). This clonotype was seen only a few times. What this receptor recognizes is not known. It has no much larger one-base neighbor in the sample; base qualities were not kept. CDR1 and CDR2 were assigned from the germline V gene (reference sequence) as WNHNN and SYGVQD. The junction shows trimming of 0 bases on V and 7 bases on J, and the gene matches do not reach 4 bases of it. The CDR3 covers 16 residues, taking in both the cysteine and the phenylalanine. Solely the CDR3 DNA is kept, with 48 bases framed from the first base. The sample originates from a study of spatial heterogeneity in lung cancer (dated by TCRdb to the late 2010s). For the study in its entirety: Beta-chain transcripts were consistently detected in greater numbers than alpha-chain transcripts, which likely reflected higher beta-chain transcript abundance. TCR transcript counts in tumor regions correlated strongly with a T cell transcriptional module score from matched bulk RNA-seq. In the raw uncorrected reads, each unique combination of TCR and UMI appeared more than ten times on average. The study quantitatively compared TCR alpha and beta repertoires across multiple tumor regions, matched nontumor lung and blood in non-small cell lung cancer. Nonsynonymous mutation counts, determined by whole-exome sequencing of tumor tissue, were related to TCR repertoire features. Both alpha and beta chains were TCR-sequenced in samples taken at surgery, namely 220 tumor regions, 61 to 65 matched nontumor lung samples and about 58 PBMC samples.

Reading the label with the study, this specimen's time point is: sample taken at primary tumor resection. Donors were about 70 patients with early-stage, untreated non-small cell lung cancer from the lung TRACERx cohort. Without any cell sorting, TCR sequencing was performed on whole RNA extracted either from tumor and nontumor lung tissue or from cryopreserved PBMC samples. A patient was chosen for TCR sequencing only when enough RNA was available from at least two tumor regions. Tumor and adjacent nontumor lung specimens were reviewed by a lung pathologist before selection. The paper's findings and limits, for the study overall: The tumor nonsynonymous mutation count correlated with the number of expanded intratumoral alpha and beta TCRs. Estimated TCR-seq coverage of tumor T cells was only around 6.7% for alpha chains and roughly 13% for beta chains. Confirming at a functional level the hypothesis that regional TCRs recognize regional mutations was considered to require additional single-cell paired TCR alpha and beta sequencing. Counts of ubiquitous and regional expanded TCRs correlated with counts of ubiquitous and regional nonsynonymous mutations, respectively.

Receptors were amplified or captured by 5' RACE. Sequencing was performed on a NextSeq 500. The TCR library protocol attached a unique molecular identifier to each TCR cDNA molecule to allow correction of PCR and sequencing errors. The paper's processing steps were these. TCR identification, UMI-based error correction and CDR3 extraction were performed with Decombinator tools. TCRs above a frequency of 2 per 1,000, corresponding to the top 1% of the tumor frequency distribution, were defined as expanded. Expanded tumor TCRs were classed as regional if statistically deemed absent (corrected P<0.05) from at least one tumor region, otherwise ubiquitous. Each repertoire was subsampled 100 times to 5,000 TCRs, after which Renyi diversity was computed with the R vegan package. CDR3 similarity networks were built from amino acid triplet string-kernel similarity, with CDR3s being connected when pairwise similarity was above 0.82. The public reads were run again by TCRdb, first through fastp at Q25 and then through MiXCR, and only productive beta chains were kept. Every CDR3 protein is listed once, alongside the most common genes and DNA of its rows. The V and J calls follow TCRdb's processing rather than the paper's. This sample comprises 18,000 or so distinct CDR3 sequences, 5.5% to 6% of them detected only once. 10% of the sample comes from the top ten.

This sequence uses TRBV10-1 and TRBJ2-1; 12 bases in between match TRBD2. This receptor was identified in a female donor with early-stage non-small cell lung cancer. Sequenced material: lung tumor tissue, taken at surgery. The DNA is as follows: TGCGCCAGCAGTGAGTCGAAGACTAGCGGGAGAAATGAGCAGTTCTTC. This sequence encodes CASSESKTSGRNEQFF.